This paragraph reports one T cell receptor beta chain. This entry belongs to a study of blood T cell repertoires in COVID-19. About the study: COVID-19 samples, acute and convalescent, were from the United States, Italy and Spain. PBMCs, B-cell-depleted T cells, or T cells provided the cDNA or gDNA that made up the material.

Original methodology: Nucleated cell number was recorded as an estimate derived from reference gene primer amplification. Method: immunoSEQ multiplex PCR; TCRdb's copy keeps in-frame clones and lacks some. That table furnishes V, J and clone size, whereas the DNA furnished D and trimming. The sample has roughly 120,000 clones, roughly 88% seen once; the top ten hold 5% to 6.5%. The CDR3 length is 13 residues. With 0 bases removed from V and 5 bases from J, the gap between germline ends came to 6 bases. In germline, CDR1 is SGHTA, CDR2 FQGTGA. Sequencing input: peripheral blood. The rearrangement links TRBV7-3 to TRBJ2-3, with TRBD2 as a possible D gene (6 bases). This receptor was taken from a human donor in a cohort sampled during active COVID-19. The CDR3 loop is CASSLTGGDTQYF. CDR3 bases: TGTGCCAGCAGCTTAACGGGAGGAGATACGCAGTATTTT. Full variable domain (remainder filled in from reference TRBV7-3 and TRBJ2-3): GAGVSQTPSNKVTEKGKYVELRCDPISGHTALYWYRQSLGQGPEFLIYFQGTGAADDSGLPNDRFFAVRPEGSVSTLKIQRTERGDSAVYLCASSLTGGDTQYFGPGTRLTVL.